This T cell receptor (beta chain) was identified during a study of shared clonotypes between healthy human individuals. As for the study in general: Per-donor plates numbered three CD4 naive, three CD4 memory, two CD8 naive and one CD8 memory.

About this clone itself: This sample includes further DNA sequences coding for the same CDR3.

Data came from immunoSEQ multiplex PCR; TCRdb stores just in-frame clones and leaves some out. The data hold roughly 660,000 clones, with around 90% observed a single time. There are 12 residues in the CDR3. Germline V gives CDR1 MGHDK, CDR2 SYGVNS. Deletions cut 5 bases from V and 4 bases from J, with 7 bases between. Each donor was a Caucasian adult residing in Nashville, Tennessee. The sequenced material came from memory CD8+ T cells from PBMCs. Subset denoted: CD45RO+ cells pooled with CCR7-negative TemRA cells. This receptor was identified in a young man in good health. Some clones in this sample may be carry-over from other donors' samples. V is TRBV25-1 and J is TRBJ2-3, with D hard to call. The DNA of the CDR3 is TGTGCCAGCAGTTCGAGCCCAGATACGCAGTATTTT. This translates into CASSSSPDTQYF.